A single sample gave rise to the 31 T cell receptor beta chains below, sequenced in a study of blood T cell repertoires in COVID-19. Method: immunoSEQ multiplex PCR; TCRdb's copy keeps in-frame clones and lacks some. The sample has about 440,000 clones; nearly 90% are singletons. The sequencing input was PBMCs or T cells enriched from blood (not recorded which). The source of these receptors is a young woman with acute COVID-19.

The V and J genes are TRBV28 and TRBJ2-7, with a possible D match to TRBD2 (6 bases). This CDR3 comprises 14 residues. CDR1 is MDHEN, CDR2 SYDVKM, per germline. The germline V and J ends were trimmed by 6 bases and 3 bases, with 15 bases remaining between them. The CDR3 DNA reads TGTGCCAGCAGCACCGACTGGGGGGTCTACGAGCAGTACTTC. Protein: CASSTDWGVYEQYF.

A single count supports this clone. CDR3 region: CAISESGGTAGNTIYF. The CDR3 DNA sequence: TGTGCCATCAGTGAGTCAGGGGGAACGGCTGGAAACACCATATATTTT. The chain links TRBV10-3 to TRBJ1-3; possibly TRBD1 for D (6 bases). Germline lookup yields CDR1 ENHRY and CDR2 SYGVKD. The CDR3 consists of 16 residues. V lost 0 bases, J lost 2 bases, and 11 bases lay in between.

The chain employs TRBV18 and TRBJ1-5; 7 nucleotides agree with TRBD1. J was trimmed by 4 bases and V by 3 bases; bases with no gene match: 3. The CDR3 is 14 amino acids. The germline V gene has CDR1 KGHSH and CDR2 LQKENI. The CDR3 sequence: CASSPAGGNQPQHF. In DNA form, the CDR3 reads TGTGCCAGCTCACCGGCAGGGGGTAATCAGCCCCAGCATTTT.

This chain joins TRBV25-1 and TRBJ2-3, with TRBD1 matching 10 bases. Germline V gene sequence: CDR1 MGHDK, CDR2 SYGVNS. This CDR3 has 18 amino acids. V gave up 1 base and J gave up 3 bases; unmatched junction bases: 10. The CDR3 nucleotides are TGTGCCAGCAGTGAATGGGACCCCGGGACAGGGGCGACAGATACGCAGTATTTT. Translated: CASSEWDPGTGATDTQYF.

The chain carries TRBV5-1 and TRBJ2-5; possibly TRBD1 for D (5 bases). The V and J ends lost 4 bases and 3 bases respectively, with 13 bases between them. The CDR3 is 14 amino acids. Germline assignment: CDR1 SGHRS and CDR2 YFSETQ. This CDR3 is CASSPLGREETQYF. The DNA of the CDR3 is TGCGCCAGCAGCCCATTGGGGCGAGAAGAGACCCAGTACTTC.

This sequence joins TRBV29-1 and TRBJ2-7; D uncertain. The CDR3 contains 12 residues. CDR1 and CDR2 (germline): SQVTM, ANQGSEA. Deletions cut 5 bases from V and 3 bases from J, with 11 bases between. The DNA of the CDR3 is TGCAGCGTTTCGGTGACATTCTACGAGCAGTACTTC. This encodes CSVSVTFYEQYF.

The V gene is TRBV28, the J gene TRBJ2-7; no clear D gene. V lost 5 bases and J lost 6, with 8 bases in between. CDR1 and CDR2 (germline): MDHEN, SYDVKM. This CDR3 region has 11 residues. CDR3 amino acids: CASSPQIEQYF. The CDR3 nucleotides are TGTGCCAGCAGTCCCCAAATCGAGCAGTACTTC. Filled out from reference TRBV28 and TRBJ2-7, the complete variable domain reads DVKVTQSSRYLVKRTGEKVFLECVQDMDHENMFWYRQDPGLGLRLIYFSYDVKMKEKGDIPEGYSVSREKKERFSLILESASTNQTSMYLCASSPQIEQYFGPGTRLTVT.

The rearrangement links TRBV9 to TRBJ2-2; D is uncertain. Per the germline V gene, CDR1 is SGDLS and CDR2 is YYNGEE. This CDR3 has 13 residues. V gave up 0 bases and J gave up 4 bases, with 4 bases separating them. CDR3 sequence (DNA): TGTGCCAGCAGCGTAGGGCCCACCGGGGAGCTGTTTTTT. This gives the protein CASSVGPTGELFF.

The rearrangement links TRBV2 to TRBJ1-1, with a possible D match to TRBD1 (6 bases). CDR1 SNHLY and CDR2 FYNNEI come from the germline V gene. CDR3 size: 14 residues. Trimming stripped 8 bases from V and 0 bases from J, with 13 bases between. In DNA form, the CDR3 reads TGTGCCAGCGACGAGCAGGGGATGAACACTGAAGCTTTCTTT. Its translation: CASDEQGMNTEAFF.

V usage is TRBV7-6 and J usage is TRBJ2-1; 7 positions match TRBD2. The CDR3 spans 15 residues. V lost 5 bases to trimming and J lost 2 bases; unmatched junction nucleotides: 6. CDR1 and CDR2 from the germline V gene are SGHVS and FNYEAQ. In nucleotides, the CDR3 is TGTGCCAGCAGCCAGGGAGGGAGGGCCTACAATGAGCAGTTCTTC. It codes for CASSQGGRAYNEQFF.

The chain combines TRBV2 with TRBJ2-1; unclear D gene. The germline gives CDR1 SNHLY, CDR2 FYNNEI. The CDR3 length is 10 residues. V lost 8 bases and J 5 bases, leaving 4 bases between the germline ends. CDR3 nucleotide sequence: TGTGCCAGCTTCGACAATGAGCAGTTCTTC. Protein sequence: CASFDNEQFF.

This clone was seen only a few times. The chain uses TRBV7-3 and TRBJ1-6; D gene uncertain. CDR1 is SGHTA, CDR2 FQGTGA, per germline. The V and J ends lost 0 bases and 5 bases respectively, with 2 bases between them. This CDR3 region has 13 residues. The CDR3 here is CASSLTNNSPLHF. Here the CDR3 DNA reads TGTGCCAGCAGCTTAACTAATAATTCACCCCTCCACTTT.

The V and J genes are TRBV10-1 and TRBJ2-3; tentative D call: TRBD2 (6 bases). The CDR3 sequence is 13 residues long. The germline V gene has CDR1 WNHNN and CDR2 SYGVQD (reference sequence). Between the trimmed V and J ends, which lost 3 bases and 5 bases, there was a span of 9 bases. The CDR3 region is CASSEGLQDTQYF. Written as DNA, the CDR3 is TGCGCCAGCAGTGAAGGACTACAAGATACGCAGTATTTT.

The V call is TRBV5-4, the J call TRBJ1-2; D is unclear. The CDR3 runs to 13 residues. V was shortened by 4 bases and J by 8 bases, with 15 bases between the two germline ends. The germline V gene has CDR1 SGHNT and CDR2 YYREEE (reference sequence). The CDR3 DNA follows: TGTGCCAGCAGCCATAATCTAGAATCCGGCTACACCTTC. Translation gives CASSHNLESGYTF.

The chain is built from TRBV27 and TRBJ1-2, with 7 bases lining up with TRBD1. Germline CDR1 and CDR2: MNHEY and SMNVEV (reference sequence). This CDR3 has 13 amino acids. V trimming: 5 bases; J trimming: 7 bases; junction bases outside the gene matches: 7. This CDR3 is CASSATGESGYTF. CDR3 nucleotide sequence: TGTGCCAGCAGTGCCACAGGGGAAAGTGGCTACACCTTC.

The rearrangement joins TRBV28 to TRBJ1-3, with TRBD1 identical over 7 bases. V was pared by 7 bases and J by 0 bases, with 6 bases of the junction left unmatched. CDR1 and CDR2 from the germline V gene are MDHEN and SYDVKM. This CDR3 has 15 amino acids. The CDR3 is CASTPGQISGNTIYF. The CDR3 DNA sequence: TGTGCCAGCACCCCGGGACAGATCTCTGGAAACACCATATATTTT.

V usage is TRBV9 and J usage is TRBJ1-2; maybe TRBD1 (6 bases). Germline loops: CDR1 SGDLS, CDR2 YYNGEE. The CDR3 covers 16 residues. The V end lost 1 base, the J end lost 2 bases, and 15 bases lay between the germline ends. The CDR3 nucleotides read TGTGCCAGCAGCGTACCCATAGCCACAGGGAACTATGGCTACACCTTC. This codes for CASSVPIATGNYGYTF.

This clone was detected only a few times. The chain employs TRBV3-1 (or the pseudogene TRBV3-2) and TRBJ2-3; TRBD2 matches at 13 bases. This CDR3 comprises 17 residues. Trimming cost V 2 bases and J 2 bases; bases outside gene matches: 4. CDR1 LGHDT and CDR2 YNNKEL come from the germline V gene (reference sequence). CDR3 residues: CASSQRGLAGNTDTQYF. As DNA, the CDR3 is TGTGCCAGCAGCCAAAGGGGACTAGCGGGAAACACAGATACGCAGTATTTT.

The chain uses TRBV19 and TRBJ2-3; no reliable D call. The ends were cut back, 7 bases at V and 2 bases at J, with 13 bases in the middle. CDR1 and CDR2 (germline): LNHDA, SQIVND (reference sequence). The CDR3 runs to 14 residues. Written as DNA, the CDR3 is TGTGCCAGTACCCCACGGAGTACCACAGATACGCAGTATTTT. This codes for CASTPRSTTDTQYF.

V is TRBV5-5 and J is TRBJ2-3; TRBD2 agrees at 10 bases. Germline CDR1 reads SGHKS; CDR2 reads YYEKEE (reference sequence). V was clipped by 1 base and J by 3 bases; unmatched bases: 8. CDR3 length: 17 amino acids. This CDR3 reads CASSLYLAGELTDTQYF. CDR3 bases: TGTGCCAGCAGCTTGTATCTAGCGGGAGAACTAACAGATACGCAGTATTTT.

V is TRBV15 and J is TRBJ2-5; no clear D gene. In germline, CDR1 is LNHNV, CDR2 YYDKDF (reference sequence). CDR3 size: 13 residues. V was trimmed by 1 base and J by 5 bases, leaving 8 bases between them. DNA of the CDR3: TGTGCCACCAGCAGAGTTCCTATGGAGACCCAGTACTTC. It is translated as CATSRVPMETQYF.

The CDR3 loop is CASITDRGYGYTF. The CDR3 DNA sequence: TGTGCCAGCATCACGGACAGGGGTTATGGCTACACCTTC. The chain recombines TRBV28 with TRBJ1-2, with TRBD1 identical over 9 bases. V lost 7 bases to trimming and J lost 5 bases; unmatched junction nucleotides: 5. Germline V CDR1 and CDR2: MDHEN, SYDVKM. The CDR3 runs 13 residues.

CDR3 region: CASSLNLAGGPNIQYF. Written as DNA, the CDR3 is TGTGCCAGCAGTTTAAATTTAGCGGGAGGGCCAAACATTCAGTACTTC. The V and J genes are TRBV27 and TRBJ2-4, with TRBD2 matching 11 bases. V dropped 2 bases and J dropped 6; count of bases not matched to a gene: 6. The CDR3 has 16 residues. Germline V lookup: CDR1 MNHEY, CDR2 SMNVEV (reference sequence).

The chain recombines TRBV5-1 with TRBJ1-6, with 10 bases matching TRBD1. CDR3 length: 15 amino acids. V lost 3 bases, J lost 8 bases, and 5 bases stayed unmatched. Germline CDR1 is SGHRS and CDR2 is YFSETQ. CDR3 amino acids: CASSSTGGSDSPLHF. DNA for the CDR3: TGCGCCAGCAGCTCGACAGGGGGCTCAGATTCACCCCTCCACTTT.

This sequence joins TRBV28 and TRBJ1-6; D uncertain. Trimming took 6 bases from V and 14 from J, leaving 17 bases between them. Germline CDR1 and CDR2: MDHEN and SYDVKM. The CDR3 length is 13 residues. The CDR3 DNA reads TGTGCCAGCAGCCGGCCAAGCCAGAGGGCCCTCCACTTT. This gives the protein CASSRPSQRALHF. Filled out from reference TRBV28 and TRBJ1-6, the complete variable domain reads DVKVTQSSRYLVKRTGEKVFLECVQDMDHENMFWYRQDPGLGLRLIYFSYDVKMKEKGDIPEGYSVSREKKERFSLILESASTNQTSMYLCASSRPSQRALHFGNGTRLTVT.

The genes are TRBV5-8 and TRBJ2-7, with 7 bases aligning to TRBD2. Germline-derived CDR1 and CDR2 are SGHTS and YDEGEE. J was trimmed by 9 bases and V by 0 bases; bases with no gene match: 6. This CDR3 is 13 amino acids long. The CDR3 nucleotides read TGTGCCAGCAGCTTGGACGCAGGGAGGGCGCAGTACTTC. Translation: CASSLDAGRAQYF.

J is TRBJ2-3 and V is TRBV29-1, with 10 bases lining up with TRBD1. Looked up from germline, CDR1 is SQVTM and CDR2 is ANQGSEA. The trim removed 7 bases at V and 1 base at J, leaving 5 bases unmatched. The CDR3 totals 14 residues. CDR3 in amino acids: CSGTTGGGTDTQYF. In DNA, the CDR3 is TGCAGCGGTACGACAGGGGGCGGCACAGATACGCAGTATTTT.

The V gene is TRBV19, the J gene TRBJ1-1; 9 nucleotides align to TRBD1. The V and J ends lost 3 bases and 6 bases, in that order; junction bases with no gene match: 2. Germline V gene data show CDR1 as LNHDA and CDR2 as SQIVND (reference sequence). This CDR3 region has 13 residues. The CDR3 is CASSIGQGSEAFF. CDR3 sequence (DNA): TGTGCCAGTAGTATTGGACAGGGGTCTGAAGCTTTCTTT.

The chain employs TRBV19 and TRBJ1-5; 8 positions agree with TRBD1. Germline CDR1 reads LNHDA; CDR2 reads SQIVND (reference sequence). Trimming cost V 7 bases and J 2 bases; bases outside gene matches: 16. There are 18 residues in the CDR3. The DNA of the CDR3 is TGTGCCAGTACCAAGACAGGGGTCAACTTCGTGCGCAATCAGCCCCAGCATTTT. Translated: CASTKTGVNFVRNQPQHF. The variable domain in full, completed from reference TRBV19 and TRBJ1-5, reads DGGITQSPKYLFRKEGQNVTLSCEQNLNHDAMYWYRQDPGQGLRLIYYSQIVNDFQKGDIAEGYSVSREKKESFPLTVTSAQKNPTAFYLCASTKTGVNFVRNQPQHFGDGTRLSIL.

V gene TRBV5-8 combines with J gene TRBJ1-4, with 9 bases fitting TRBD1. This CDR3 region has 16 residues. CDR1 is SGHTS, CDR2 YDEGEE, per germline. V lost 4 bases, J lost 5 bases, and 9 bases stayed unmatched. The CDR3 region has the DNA TGTGCCAGCAGCCTGGGTGACGGGACAGGGAATGAAAAACTGTTTTTT. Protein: CASSLGDGTGNEKLFF.

The CDR3 is CASSDRQGGSEQYF. Here the CDR3 DNA reads TGTGCCAGCAGCGACCGACAGGGTGGCTCCGAGCAGTACTTC. The chain recombines TRBV11-3 with TRBJ2-7; 7 bases fit TRBD1. CDR1 and CDR2 from the germline V gene are SGHNT and YENEEA. The CDR3 has 14 amino acids. The V gene end was trimmed by 5 bases and the J gene end by 6 bases; junction bases not matched to a gene: 10.